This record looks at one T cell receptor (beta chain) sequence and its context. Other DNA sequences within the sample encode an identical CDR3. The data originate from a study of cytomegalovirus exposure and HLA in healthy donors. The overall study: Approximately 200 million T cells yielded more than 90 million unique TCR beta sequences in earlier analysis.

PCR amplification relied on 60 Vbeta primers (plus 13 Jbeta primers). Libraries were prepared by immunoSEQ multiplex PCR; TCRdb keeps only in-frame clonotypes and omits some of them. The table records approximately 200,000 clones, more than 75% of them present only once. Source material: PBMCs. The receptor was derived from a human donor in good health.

DNA of the CDR3: TGCGCCAGCAGCTCTGGGCAGGGGCAAGAGACCCAGTACTTC. It specifies CASSSGQGQETQYF. This chain links TRBV5-1 with TRBJ2-5, with D possibly TRBD1 on 6 matching bases. Germline V gives CDR1 SGHRS, CDR2 YFSETQ. This CDR3 contains 14 residues. The V gene lost 3 bases and the J gene lost 2 bases, with 11 bases spanning the gap.